This T cell receptor (beta chain) was sequenced for a study of shared clonotypes between healthy human individuals. Findings and limits, study-wide: Enrolling few donors narrowed the genetic and exposure-history diversity that was represented. Several donors showed sharing of approximately 4.7% of naive CD4 clonotypes. Tissue TCR repertoires likely differ from these blood-only repertoires.

Comments on this clone: Antigen specificity is unknown.

Data came from immunoSEQ multiplex PCR; TCRdb stores just in-frame clones and leaves some out. This repertoire shows about 600,000 clones, 95% to 98% found once; its top ten account for approximately 0.057%. J lost 7 bases, V lost 6 bases, and 10 bases had no gene match. Germline CDR1 MDHEN, CDR2 SYDVKM. The CDR3 sequence is 16 residues long. The sequencing input was naive CD4+ T cells sorted from blood. Indicated subset: CD45RA+ positively selected. The chain joins TRBV28 to TRBJ2-1, with 12 nucleotides matching TRBD2. The sequence derives from a woman aged 25-40 years in good health. The chain's CDR3 is CASRRQTSGSSNEQFF. The DNA of the CDR3 is TGTGCCAGCAGGCGACAGACTAGCGGGAGTAGTAATGAGCAGTTCTTC.